This T cell receptor beta chain was obtained from a study of T cells in Graves' hyperthyroidism and ophthalmopathy. Study-level findings and limits: Also found in blood were most expanded thyroid clonotypes above 0.001.

RNA transcripts yielded amplified TCR beta CDR3 regions. The study used the HTBI primer set for a first-round RT-PCR of the TCR CDR3. TCRdb processed the multiplex PCR reads anew with MiXCR; each CDR3 protein has one entry. The table shows some 600,000 distinct CDR3 sequences, with about 15% occurring only once. Clinical symptoms, serum thyroxine and TRAb, thyroid ultrasound and orbital computed tomography were used for the diagnoses. Ahead of any ophthalmopathy symptoms, the blood sample was obtained at the first diagnosis of hyperthyroidism. The PBMCs had their origin in more than 9.5 ml of fresh peripheral blood. For this clonotype: Its antigen is undetermined.

This CDR3 has 14 residues. Trimming removed 3 bases at V and 1 base at J, with 9 bases between. The source material was blood. This receptor was obtained from a woman aged 25 to 39 with Graves' hyperthyroidism that later progressed to Graves' ophthalmopathy. The rearrangement uses TRBV12-3 or TRBV12-4 and TRBJ2-5; D remains unclear. The chain's CDR3 is CASSFLRPQETQYF. The DNA of the CDR3 is TGTGCCAGCAGTTTTCTACGGCCCCAAGAGACCCAGTACTTC.